Presented here are 21 T cell receptor beta chains from one specimen sequenced in a study of lymphopenia after photon versus proton radiotherapy (dated by TCRdb to between 2018 and 2021). Library preparation was by the immunoSEQ multiplex PCR assay. Not all clones reach the TCRdb copy of this immuneACCESS table, which keeps in-frame sequences only. Checked studies attribute under half of the gap to unresolved V genes and leave the rest unexplained. In this sample the table shows fewer than 20,000 clones, more than 85% of which occur a single time. The ten largest clonotypes hold over 1.5% of the sample. The sample was peripheral blood, taken from a patient treated with photon-based radiotherapy. Every receptor here comes from a woman between 35 and 50 years old with cholangiocarcinoma.

The chain carries TRBV5-1 and TRBJ2-2; 9 bases line up with TRBD2. The CDR3 runs to 17 residues. The V segment lost 0 bases and the J segment 1 base; nucleotides outside the gene matches: 4. Germline loops: CDR1 SGHRS, CDR2 YFSETQ. For the CDR3, the DNA is TGCGCCAGCAGCTTGGCCCCTAGCGGGGTGAACACCGGGGAGCTGTTTTTT. As protein: CASSLAPSGVNTGELFF.

The gene calls are TRBV5-1 and TRBJ2-7; no firm D call. The germline V gene has CDR1 SGHRS and CDR2 YFSETQ. Trimming shortened V by 0 bases and J by 1 base, and 14 bases separated the two germline ends. There are 16 residues in the CDR3. The CDR3 sequence: CASSLGPSPNSYEQYF. CDR3 in DNA: TGCGCCAGCAGCTTGGGTCCCAGTCCTAATTCCTACGAGCAGTACTTC.

This clone showed up just once. The genes are TRBV7-3 and TRBJ1-1, with D perhaps TRBD1 (5 bases). Per germline, CDR1 SGHTA and CDR2 FQGTGA. This CDR3 region has 16 residues. Trimming took 6 bases from V and 1 from J, leaving 18 bases between them. The chain's CDR3 is CASRFQGISSNTEAFF. In DNA, the CDR3 is TGTGCCAGCAGGTTTCAGGGAATCTCGTCGAACACTGAAGCTTTCTTT.

The genes are TRBV5-1 and TRBJ2-7; TRBD2 matches 13 bases. The J segment lost 2 bases and the V segment lost 5 bases, leaving 4 bases of the junction unmatched. CDR1 is SGHRS, CDR2 YFSETQ, per germline. This CDR3 contains 15 residues. The CDR3 sequence: CASRAGTSGTYEQYF. The DNA of the CDR3 is TGCGCCAGCAGGGCCGGGACTAGCGGGACCTACGAGCAGTACTTC. The variable domain in full, with the rest retrieved from reference TRBV5-1 and TRBJ2-7, is KAGVTQTPRYLIKTRGQQVTLSCSPISGHRSVSWYQQTPGQGLQFLFEYFSETQRNKGNFPGRFSGRQFSNSRSEMNVSTLELGDSALYLCASRAGTSGTYEQYFGPGTRLTVT.

This rearrangement joins TRBV9 to TRBJ2-7, with 15 bases fitting TRBD2. This CDR3 has 18 amino acids. Germline V lookup: CDR1 SGDLS, CDR2 YYNGEE. J gave up 2 bases and V 4 bases, and 10 bases lay outside the gene matches. CDR3 sequence: CASSPTGLAGGFAYEQYF. In DNA, the CDR3 is TGTGCCAGCAGCCCTACGGGACTAGCGGGGGGTTTTGCCTACGAGCAGTACTTC.

The DNA of the CDR3 is TGTGCCAGCAGCTTAGTTCACGGGATTAACAATGAGCAGTTCTTC. Residues: CASSLVHGINNEQFF. The V call is TRBV7-9, the J call TRBJ2-1, with D possibly TRBD2 on 5 matching bases. The V gene's germline CDR1 is SEHNR and CDR2 FQNEAQ (reference sequence). Trimming took off 1 base at V and 5 bases at J, with 12 bases between the two ends. This CDR3 contains 15 residues.

The chain joins TRBV7-9 to TRBJ2-5, with TRBD2 matching 9 bases. CDR1 and CDR2 from the germline V gene are SEHNR and FQNEAQ (reference sequence). CDR3 length: 15 residues. Trimming took 5 bases from V and 7 from J; bases not matched to a gene: 11. The CDR3 coding sequence is TGTGCCAGCAGCCCCTCCGGACTAGCGATCGGGACCCAGTACTTC. This translates into CASSPSGLAIGTQYF.

This sequence joins TRBV30 and TRBJ2-1; D ambiguous. The CDR3 has 12 amino acids. Trimming left V 6 bases short and J 13 bases short, with 19 bases between. From germline, CDR1 is GTSNPN and CDR2 SVGIG (reference sequence). The CDR3 sequence is CACFIGPLTQFF. The CDR3 DNA is TGTGCCTGCTTTATTGGGCCCCTTACCCAGTTCTTC.

The rearrangement uses TRBV25-1 and TRBJ1-1; perhaps TRBD1 as D (6 bases). The CDR3 loop spans 14 amino acids. V lost 3 bases and J 1 base, leaving 9 bases between the germline ends. Germline lookup yields CDR1 MGHDK and CDR2 SYGVNS. The CDR3 sequence is CASSDWGQNTEAFF. The CDR3 DNA follows: TGTGCCAGCAGTGATTGGGGGCAGAACACTGAAGCTTTCTTT.

The chain is built from TRBV7-6 and TRBJ2-7; 7 positions agree with TRBD1. The germline CDR1 and CDR2 sequences are SGHVS and FNYEAQ. Trimming at V came to 5 bases and at J to 5 bases, leaving 3 bases not matched to a gene. The CDR3 is made up of 12 amino acids. CDR3 amino acids: CASSATGDEQYF. Here the CDR3 DNA reads TGTGCCAGCAGCGCAACAGGGGACGAGCAGTACTTC. Based on the CDR3 plus reference TRBV7-6 and TRBJ2-7, the full variable domain is GAGVSQSPRYKVTKRGQDVALRCDPISGHVSLYWYRQALGQGPEFLTYFNYEAQQDKSGLPNDRFSAERPEGSISTLTIQRTEQRDSAMYRCASSATGDEQYFGPGTRLTVT.

This clone was recorded once. The V call is TRBV5-6, the J call TRBJ2-3, with a possible D match to TRBD2 (6 bases). This CDR3 is 15 amino acids long. V dropped 0 bases and J dropped 0 bases, with 8 bases sitting between them. The V gene's germline CDR1 is SGHDT and CDR2 YYEEEE. CDR3 protein: CASSLVRGSTDTQYF. The CDR3 region has the DNA TGTGCCAGCAGCTTGGTACGGGGGAGCACAGATACGCAGTATTTT.

The CDR3 is CASSLSAAYEQYF. For the CDR3, the DNA is TGCGCCAGCAGCTTATCGGCTGCCTACGAGCAGTACTTC. The chain employs TRBV5-1 and TRBJ2-7; no reliable D call. CDR1 SGHRS and CDR2 YFSETQ come from the germline V gene. This CDR3 has 13 amino acids. The V gene lost 2 bases and the J gene lost 2 bases, with 8 bases spanning the gap.

The CDR3 loop reads CASSVQGFEGYTF. CDR3 nucleotides: TGTGCCAGCAGCGTCCAGGGGTTTGAGGGCTACACCTTC. The chain uses TRBV7-6 and TRBJ1-2, with a weak D call TRBD1 (6 bases). This CDR3 has 13 amino acids. The germline CDR1 and CDR2 sequences are SGHVS and FNYEAQ. V was shortened by 5 bases and J by 8 bases, with 15 bases between the two germline ends.

This chain links TRBV6-1 with TRBJ1-1; D gene ambiguous. From germline, CDR1 is MNHNS and CDR2 SASEGT. V lost 6 bases and J lost 2, with 10 bases in between. The CDR3 contains 13 residues. CDR3 amino acids: CASSGTFNTEAFF. CDR3 DNA: TGTGCCAGCAGCGGAACCTTCAACACTGAAGCTTTCTTT.

The rearrangement links TRBV27 to TRBJ2-3; D is unresolved. The V end lost 8 bases, the J end lost 3 bases, and 6 bases lay between the germline ends. The CDR3 loop spans 11 amino acids. Germline-derived CDR1 and CDR2 are MNHEY and SMNVEV (reference sequence). CDR3 sequence: CASGLTDTQYF. CDR3 coding DNA: TGTGCCAGCGGCCTGACAGATACGCAGTATTTT.

The chain is built from TRBV4-2 and TRBJ2-2; 12 nucleotides agree with TRBD2. This CDR3 has 18 residues. The germline CDR1 and CDR2 sequences are LGHNA and YNFKEQ. After removal of 0 bases from V and 7 bases from J, the junction contained 9 bases not matched to a gene. The CDR3 coding sequence is TGTGCCAGCAGCCAAGAGCCTAGCGGGGGGGCCGCGGTCGGGGAGCTGTTTTTT. It codes for CASSQEPSGGAAVGELFF.

V usage is TRBV6-1 and J usage is TRBJ1-5; no definite D call. This CDR3 comprises 15 residues. Trimming took off 1 base at V and 3 bases at J, with 10 bases between the two ends. The germline gives CDR1 MNHNS, CDR2 SASEGT. The CDR3 DNA reads TGTGCCAGCAGTGAAGAGAGGCTACCCAATCAGCCCCAGCATTTT. It is translated as CASSEERLPNQPQHF.

The J gene is TRBJ2-1, the V gene TRBV11-2; unclear D gene. The germline gives CDR1 SGHAT, CDR2 FQNNGV. The length of the CDR3 is 13 residues. V lost 1 base, J lost 4 bases, and 5 bases lay in between. CDR3 DNA: TGTGCCAGCAGCTTAGCACAGTACAATGAGCAGTTCTTC. Translated: CASSLAQYNEQFF. Full variable domain (rest looked up from reference TRBV11-2 and TRBJ2-1): EAGVAQSPRYKIIEKRQSVAFWCNPISGHATLYWYQQILGQGPKLLIQFQNNGVVDDSQLPKDRFSAERLKGVDSTLKIQPAKLEDSAVYLCASSLAQYNEQFFGPGTRLTVL.

The CDR3 DNA is TGTGCCAGCAGCGTGGAGGGAGGCACTGAAGCTTTCTTT. This translates into CASSVEGGTEAFF. This chain joins TRBV9 and TRBJ1-1; D gene ambiguous. The CDR3 runs 13 residues. Trimming cost V 2 bases and J 4 bases, with 9 bases left between them. Germline V lookup: CDR1 SGDLS, CDR2 YYNGEE.

This chain links TRBV2 with TRBJ1-6; D ambiguous. The length of the CDR3 is 15 residues. Germline CDR1 reads SNHLY; CDR2 reads FYNNEI. Trimming cost V 7 bases and J 4 bases, with 14 bases left between them. The CDR3 DNA sequence: TGTGCCAGCACCACGAGAGGGAAATATAATTCACCCCTCCACTTT. This gives the protein CASTTRGKYNSPLHF.

The gene calls are TRBV5-1 and TRBJ1-4, with D maybe TRBD1 (6 bases). This CDR3 has 14 residues. Germline V gene data show CDR1 as SGHRS and CDR2 as YFSETQ. Trimming stripped 2 bases from V and 4 bases from J, with 9 bases between. DNA of the CDR3: TGCGCCAGCAGCTTCAGGGGAAGTAATGAAAAACTGTTTTTT. Its translation is CASSFRGSNEKLFF.